The T cell receptor (beta chain) described here comes from a study of T-cell memory formation after mild COVID-19. Study-wide results and limits: The authors did not confirm SARS-CoV-2 specificity of second-wave clones peaking day 37. There was a balanced CD4/CD8 profile in clones contracting day 15 to 85, and later expanders leaned CD4+. Some SARS-CoV-2-responding clones were already detected in memory before infection. For contracting clones, CD4+ ones sat mainly in CM and EM, CD8+ in EMRA.

With respect to this clonotype: Its antigen is as yet unknown.

Germline assignment: CDR1 DFQATT and CDR2 SNEGSKA (reference sequence). Trimming cost V 0 bases and J 6 bases, with 15 bases left between them. This CDR3 is built from 15 residues. TCRdb processed the 5' RACE reads anew with MiXCR; each CDR3 protein has one entry. The table lists hundreds of thousands of distinct CDR3 sequences, just over 20% of them singletons, with approximately 13% in the top ten. The V call is TRBV20-1, the J call TRBJ2-1; D is tentatively TRBD1 or TRBD2 (5 bases each). The TCR sequence derives from an adult woman who had mild COVID-19 (a few samples of this study predate the infection). Cell type and time point are not known. Material for sequencing was PBMCs or a T cell subset sorted from them (not recorded which). The DNA of the CDR3 is TGCAGTGCTAGAGATCCGGGGCTAGACACCAATGAGCAGTTCTTC. It is translated as CSARDPGLDTNEQFF.